The clone carrying this T cell receptor beta chain was seen repeatedly, ten times or more. Its specificity is not known. Time point meaning: newly diagnosed GD, antithyroid drugs for less than 3 months. PBMC-extracted RNA yielded the TCR library. Graves' disease diagnosis was established per American Thyroid Association guidelines. This entry belongs to a study of regulatory T cells in long-lasting Graves disease. The authors built TCR beta libraries using iRepertoire HTBI primers and Arm-PCR of CDR3 regions. MiXCR, run by TCRdb on the multiplex PCR reads, gives a single entry per CDR3 protein. The sample carries under 700,000 distinct CDR3 sequences, about 16% recorded once. Unmatched junction bases numbered 12, after V lost 1 base and J lost 7 bases. This CDR3 spans 17 amino acids. Looked up from germline, CDR1 is MGHRA and CDR2 is YSYEKL. General study findings and limits: Newly diagnosed patients had higher TCR diversity than persistent Graves' patients did. There were preferences for TRBV28, TRBJ1-2 and TRBJ2-5 in persistent disease.

The same data also went into a second study, on T cells in Graves' hyperthyroidism and ophthalmopathy.

The TCR comes from a woman aged 35 to 60 with Graves disease. The sequencing used peripheral blood mononuclear cells (PBMCs), collected at new diagnosis, from a patient treated with antithyroid drugs. The V and J genes are TRBV4-1 and TRBJ2-1; 8 positions match TRBD1. The DNA of the CDR3 is TGCGCCAGCAGCCAAGTGAAAGGCAGGGGGCTTGGGAATGAGCAGTTCTTC. This gives the protein CASSQVKGRGLGNEQFF.